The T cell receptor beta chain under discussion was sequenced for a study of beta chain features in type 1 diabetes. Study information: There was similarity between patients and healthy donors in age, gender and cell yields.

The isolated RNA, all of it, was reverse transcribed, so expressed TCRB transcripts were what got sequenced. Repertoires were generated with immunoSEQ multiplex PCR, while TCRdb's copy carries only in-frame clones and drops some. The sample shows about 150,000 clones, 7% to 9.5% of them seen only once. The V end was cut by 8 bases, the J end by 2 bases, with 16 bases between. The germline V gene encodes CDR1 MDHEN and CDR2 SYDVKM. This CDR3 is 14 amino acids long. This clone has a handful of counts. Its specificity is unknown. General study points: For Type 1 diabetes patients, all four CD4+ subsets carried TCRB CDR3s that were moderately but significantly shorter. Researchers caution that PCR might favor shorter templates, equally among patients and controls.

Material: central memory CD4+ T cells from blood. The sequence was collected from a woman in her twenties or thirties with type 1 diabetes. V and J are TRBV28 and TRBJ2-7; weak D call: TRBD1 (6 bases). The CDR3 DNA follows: TGTGCCAGCGGAAGACAGGATGGCGCCTACGAGCAGTACTTC. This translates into CASGRQDGAYEQYF.